Shown below are 18 T cell receptor beta chains from a single sample sequenced in a study of T cells in localized non-small cell lung cancer. TCRdb's table, derived via immunoSEQ multiplex PCR, lists solely in-frame clones and lacks some. The sample carries roughly 30,000 clones, around 90% recorded once. This specimen consisted of peripheral blood, obtained before any cancer treatment. These receptors originate from a female donor over 55 with stage III squamous cell lung carcinoma.

The chain carries TRBV2 and TRBJ1-4; 9 bases are shared with TRBD1. The CDR3 totals 15 residues. The V segment lost 1 base and the J segment 10 bases; nucleotides outside the gene matches: 7. Germline CDR1 is SNHLY and CDR2 is FYNNEI. CDR3: CASSEGDRVTGKLFF. The CDR3, as DNA: TGTGCCAGCAGTGAAGGGGACAGGGTGACAGGAAAACTGTTTTTT.

This chain links TRBV19 with TRBJ1-5; D is unresolved. V was trimmed by 0 bases and J by 3 bases, leaving 9 bases between them. Per the germline V gene, CDR1 is LNHDA and CDR2 is SQIVND (reference sequence). This CDR3 is 15 amino acids long. The CDR3 here is CASSIDGVINQPQHF. For the CDR3, the DNA is TGTGCCAGTAGTATAGACGGGGTGATCAATCAGCCCCAGCATTTT. The full variable domain, in which reference TRBV19 and TRBJ1-5 provide the parts outside the CDR3, is DGGITQSPKYLFRKEGQNVTLSCEQNLNHDAMYWYRQDPGQGLRLIYYSQIVNDFQKGDIAEGYSVSREKKESFPLTVTSAQKNPTAFYLCASSIDGVINQPQHFGDGTRLSIL.

This clone was seen only once. This chain connects TRBV19 to TRBJ1-1; possible D gene TRBD1, 5 bases. CDR3 length: 15 amino acids. V dropped 4 bases and J dropped 1 base, with 13 bases sitting between them. From germline, CDR1 is LNHDA and CDR2 SQIVND (reference sequence). CDR3 sequence reads: CASSNGGLWNTEAFF. CDR3 sequence (DNA): TGTGCCAGTAGTAATGGGGGACTCTGGAACACTGAAGCTTTCTTT. The full variable domain, rest sourced from reference TRBV19 and TRBJ1-1, is DGGITQSPKYLFRKEGQNVTLSCEQNLNHDAMYWYRQDPGQGLRLIYYSQIVNDFQKGDIAEGYSVSREKKESFPLTVTSAQKNPTAFYLCASSNGGLWNTEAFFGQGTRLTVV.

The chain carries TRBV7-9 and TRBJ1-2; unclear D gene. From germline, CDR1 is SEHNR and CDR2 FQNEAQ (reference sequence). Deletions cut 2 bases from V and 4 bases from J, with 8 bases between. The CDR3 totals 13 residues. The CDR3 protein is CASSLSGSYGYTF. As DNA, the CDR3 is TGTGCCAGCAGCTTATCGGGGAGCTATGGCTACACCTTC.

The chain couples TRBV28 to TRBJ2-7; 9 nucleotides match TRBD1. The CDR3 consists of 15 residues. Trimming at V came to 8 bases and at J to 4 bases, leaving 12 bases not matched to a gene. Germline V gives CDR1 MDHEN, CDR2 SYDVKM. CDR3 loop: CASAAQGQGIYEQYF. Written as DNA, the CDR3 is TGTGCCAGCGCCGCCCAGGGACAGGGTATTTACGAGCAGTACTTC.

The chain joins TRBV11-2 to TRBJ2-5; TRBD2 aligns across 15 bases. V shed 2 bases, J shed 7 bases, and the junction held 8 bases outside the gene matches. The CDR3 extends over 17 amino acids. Germline V gene data show CDR1 as SGHAT and CDR2 as FQNNGV. CDR3 residues: CASSLSWTSGGAGTQYF. The DNA of the CDR3 is TGTGCCAGCAGCTTATCTTGGACTAGCGGGGGGGCTGGGACCCAGTACTTC.

The gene calls are TRBV7-3 and TRBJ2-1; D call uncertain. This CDR3 region has 14 residues. V shed 0 bases and J shed 7 bases, with 10 bases lying between them. The germline gives CDR1 SGHTA, CDR2 FQGTGA. The CDR3 loop is CASSLTPRINEQFF. In nucleotides, the CDR3 is TGTGCCAGCAGCTTAACACCTAGAATTAATGAGCAGTTCTTC.

This sequence joins TRBV11-2 and TRBJ2-1; 8 nucleotides agree with TRBD2. The CDR3 is 17 residues long. With V trimmed by 5 bases and J by 9 bases, 18 bases remained unmatched. Germline values: CDR1 SGHAT, CDR2 FQNNGV. CDR3 nucleotide sequence: TGTGCCAGCAGCCCCGGGAAGCGGGAGAGCTTGTCAAGTGAGCAGTTCTTC. Encoded protein: CASSPGKRESLSSEQFF.

This rearrangement joins TRBV28 to TRBJ1-1, with 7 bases fitting TRBD1. This CDR3 is 16 amino acids long. Unmatched junction bases numbered 12, after V lost 5 bases and J lost 3 bases. From germline, CDR1 is MDHEN and CDR2 SYDVKM. The CDR3 DNA follows: TGTGCCAGCAGTAGGACAGGCCTCCGGTACCACACTGAAGCTTTCTTT. Encoded protein: CASSRTGLRYHTEAFF. Drawing the rest from reference TRBV28 and TRBJ1-1, the complete variable domain is DVKVTQSSRYLVKRTGEKVFLECVQDMDHENMFWYRQDPGLGLRLIYFSYDVKMKEKGDIPEGYSVSREKKERFSLILESASTNQTSMYLCASSRTGLRYHTEAFFGQGTRLTVV.

This clone has a single count. V gene TRBV18 combines with J gene TRBJ1-3, with D possibly matching TRBD1 (6 bases). The V and J ends lost 3 bases and 4 bases respectively, with 13 bases between them. The CDR3 has 15 amino acids. Germline loops: CDR1 KGHSH, CDR2 LQKENI. CDR3 sequence: CASSPGGAYGNTIYF. The CDR3 nucleotides read TGTGCCAGCTCACCCGGGGGGGCTTACGGAAACACCATATATTTT.

This chain connects TRBV15 to TRBJ1-4, with 8 nucleotides matching TRBD1. Trimming at V came to 3 bases and at J to 5 bases, leaving 5 bases not matched to a gene. There are 15 residues in the CDR3. CDR1 and CDR2 from the germline V gene are LNHNV and YYDKDF (reference sequence). The CDR3 is CATSSTRQGNEKLFF. CDR3 DNA: TGTGCCACCAGCAGTACAAGACAGGGGAATGAAAAACTGTTTTTT.

This clone was observed a single time. The CDR3 loop is CASNGLAGEAEQFF. The DNA for the CDR3 is TGTGCCAGCAACGGACTAGCGGGAGAAGCTGAGCAGTTCTTC. The rearrangement links TRBV7-8 to TRBJ2-1, with 13 bases that match TRBD2. V lost 7 bases to trimming and J lost 9 bases; unmatched junction nucleotides: 6. This CDR3 contains 14 residues. CDR1 is SGHVS and CDR2 is FQNEAQ in the germline V gene.

A remark on this clone: Different DNA sequences within this sample yield the same CDR3. This chain connects TRBV20-1 to TRBJ1-5; the D is unclear. The germline V gene has CDR1 DFQATT and CDR2 SNEGSKA (reference sequence). Trimming removed 6 bases from V and 2 bases from J, with 5 bases in between. The CDR3 is 11 residues long. The CDR3 reads CSARGNQPQHF. The CDR3 region has the DNA TGCAGTGCGCGGGGCAATCAGCCCCAGCATTTT.

This chain joins TRBV28 and TRBJ1-2, with D possibly matching TRBD1 (5 bases). With 7 bases removed from V and 2 bases from J, the gap between germline ends came to 14 bases. The CDR3 length is 14 residues. The germline gives CDR1 MDHEN, CDR2 SYDVKM. The CDR3 here is CASTPGWGNYGYTF. CDR3 in DNA: TGTGCCAGCACCCCGGGGTGGGGGAACTATGGCTACACCTTC.

The V gene is TRBV4-3, the J gene TRBJ2-7; D may match TRBD1 or TRBD2 (5 bases each). Per the germline V gene, CDR1 is LGHNA and CDR2 is YSLEER. CDR3 length: 16 residues. Between the trimmed V and J ends, which lost 4 bases and 0 bases, there was a span of 16 bases. This CDR3 is CASSRVSGTGSYEQYF. The CDR3, as DNA: TGCGCCAGCAGCCGAGTATCCGGGACGGGCTCCTACGAGCAGTACTTC.

The chain combines TRBV28 with TRBJ2-1, with TRBD1 matching 7 bases. V lost 6 bases, J lost 1 base, and 6 bases stayed unmatched. Looked up from germline, CDR1 is MDHEN and CDR2 is SYDVKM. The CDR3 totals 15 residues. The CDR3 reads CASRPGGPSYNEQFF. The CDR3 DNA follows: TGTGCCAGCAGGCCAGGGGGTCCTTCCTACAATGAGCAGTTCTTC.

The rearrangement joins TRBV4-2 to TRBJ2-2, with D possibly TRBD1 on 5 matching bases. Germline V gives CDR1 LGHNA, CDR2 YNFKEQ. Trimming stripped 0 bases from V and 4 bases from J, with 12 bases between. CDR3 length: 16 amino acids. The CDR3 is CASSQDYSGSTGELFF. In nucleotides, the CDR3 is TGTGCCAGCAGCCAAGATTATTCAGGGTCCACCGGGGAGCTGTTTTTT.

This rearrangement joins TRBV6-5 to TRBJ1-4; D perhaps matches TRBD1 (5 bases). Germline V lookup: CDR1 MNHEY, CDR2 SVGAGI. The CDR3 is made up of 15 amino acids. Trimming pared 2 bases from V and 0 bases from J, leaving 7 bases between. The CDR3 sequence is CASSYGGATNEKLFF. CDR3 DNA sequence: TGTGCCAGCAGTTACGGGGGAGCAACTAATGAAAAACTGTTTTTT.